This T cell receptor (beta chain) was captured in a study of human T cells and chemical hapten exposure (dated by TCRdb to the early 2020s). The study in broad terms: For sensitization, 2% DPC in acetone was applied to a 2 cm by 2 cm area of upper inner arm skin. Patients additionally received weekly therapeutic DPC doses to the scalp throughout the roughly 24-week study period. Blood was sampled from patients pre-sensitization (week 0) and at 2, 6 and about 24 weeks after DPC sensitization. Patch tests used Finn chambers with 0.01% DPC on the upper back, scored after 6 days by International Contact Dermatitis Research Group standards. Most of the patients in the cohort were female, and the cohort covered alopecia areata with under or over 50% scalp involvement, alopecia totalis and alopecia universalis. Libraries were pooled for sequencing, and per-sample TCR yields varied mainly because of small differences in library volumes within the pool. About 30 alopecia patients provided blood for TCR sequencing at one to four time points (pre-sensitization, 2, 6 and 24 weeks). Peripheral blood TCR repertoire changes were tracked in vivo in alopecia patients during primary and secondary sensitization to the hapten diphenylcyclopropenone (DPC).

This clonotype has a count of ten or more. It lacks a known antigen. Per-nucleotide qualities are absent, and no much larger clonotype sits a single base away. Library preparation used RACE. The reads were generated on a NextSeq 500. During library preparation, unique molecular identifiers were attached to individual cDNA molecules so that TCRs could be counted in a quantitative, reproducible way. Both TCR alpha and TCR beta chains were sequenced from each blood RNA sample. As for the authors' bioinformatics: Samples had a median of around 92,000 TCRs, with a range from roughly 20,000 to 690,600. V, J and CDR3 annotation of the TCR reads was carried out using the Decombinator software suite. Every sample was subsampled to the same number of TCRs (28,000) for the PS versus PT1 abundance plots. TCRs were defined as expanded if absent before sensitization and observed at least eight times at the 2-week time point. The raw public reads went through TCRdb reprocessing: fastp at Q25, MiXCR clone calling, in-frame beta chains kept. Merged by CDR3 protein, the rows form single entries marked with the most common genes and DNA. TCRdb assigned the V and J calls; the authors' analysis was not used. The sample has some 90,000 distinct CDR3 sequences on record, around 10% of them singletons. The leading ten clones occupy about 3% of the sample.

Beyond this particular receptor, the publication reports: Expanded TCRs formed significantly more large CDR3 similarity clusters than pre-sensitization or healthy control sets, consistent with antigen-driven responses. Patch test score was positively correlated with the number of PT1 expanded TCRs, with significance at thresholds 8, 16 and 32 but not at 4. Repeated subsampling changed both the strength of the expansion versus patch-test correlation and the threshold at which the correlation became significant. DPC sensitization did not change the number of TCRs with a frequency above 1 in 1000, and there was no evidence of changes in global repertoire structure. Because every patient had alopecia, a presumed autoimmune disease, the patients' immune response might differ from that of healthy individuals.

The CDR1 and CDR2 encoded by the germline V gene are MNHEY and SVGAGI. V is reduced by 10 bases and J by 5 bases, leaving a spacing of 17 bases between them. From cysteine to phenylalanine, the CDR3 is 14 amino acids long. Just CDR3 DNA is preserved here, 42 bases in frame from base 1. Reading the label with the study, this specimen's time point is: patch test 2, 6 weeks after DPC sensitization. In light of the paper, this sample's treatment or condition label describes: therapeutic diphenylcyclopropenone sensitization with weekly scalp DPC. At every patch-test visit, the blood draw took place before the patch test was put on. To be eligible, patients had to be aged 18 to 70, diagnosed with alopecia and judged suitable for DPC therapy, while pregnant patients were excluded. Total RNA was extracted from unfractionated whole blood collected in Tempus Blood RNA tubes.

This receptor was obtained from a woman aged 40 to 50 with alopecia areata. Some clones in this sample may be carry-over from other donors' samples. The sequences come from whole blood, collected in connection with sensitization to the hapten diphenylcyclopropenone (DPC). This chain is built from TRBV6-5 and TRBJ2-2; the best D guess is TRBD1, with 6 bases matching. The DNA reads TGTGCCACCTCCCGCTGGGGGCTTACCGGGGAGCTGTTTTTT. It encodes CATSRWGLTGELFF.